This TCR beta chain was sequenced for a study of blood T cell repertoires in COVID-19. The CDR3 covers 15 residues. Germline V gene lookup returns CDR1 SQVTM and CDR2 ANQGSEA. Trimming cost V 3 bases and J 1 base, with 14 bases left between them. Clones were read by immunoSEQ multiplex PCR, and TCRdb kept only the in-frame ones, dropping some. The data hold roughly 28,000 clones, with around nine tenths observed a single time. This clonotype was sampled from a man between 70 and 80 years old with active COVID-19. The sample comprised peripheral blood. V is TRBV29-1 and J is TRBJ2-3; weak D call: TRBD2 (7 bases). The CDR3 region has the DNA TGCAGCGTTGAGGGCTTGGGGGGGCGCACAGATACGCAGTATTTT. Translating gives CSVEGLGGRTDTQYF.